One and the same sample provided the 27 T cell receptor beta chains below, sequenced in a study of blood T cells in healthy people across ages. A second about 7 to 12 cycle PCR used barcoded and J-beta primers. Each CDR3 protein is one row after TCRdb ran MiXCR on the 5' RACE reads. The sample lists 450,000 to 700,000 distinct CDR3 sequences; 25% to 30% were seen once. Source material: blood. These receptor sequences come from a woman aged 70-85 years in good health.

This clonotype was observed a handful of times. The genes are TRBV6-5 and TRBJ2-7; 8 bases line up with TRBD2. The CDR3 runs to 13 residues. J gave up 5 bases and V 7 bases, and 7 bases lay outside the gene matches. Germline V gene sequence: CDR1 MNHEY, CDR2 SVGAGI. DNA for the CDR3: TGTGCCAGCACCGCTCCGGGGGGGGACGAGCAGTACTTC. The encoded protein is CASTAPGGDEQYF.

The chain links TRBV2 to TRBJ1-2; TRBD1 might be the D (5 bases). Germline CDR1 SNHLY, CDR2 FYNNEI. CDR3 length: 13 amino acids. The V and J ends lost 8 bases and 3 bases respectively, with 13 bases between them. The CDR3 bases are TGTGCCAGCCGACTCGACAGTTACTATGGCTACACCTTC. Residues: CASRLDSYYGYTF.

The chain links TRBV5-1 to TRBJ1-2, with a tentative D call TRBD1 (5 bases). The CDR3 is 15 residues long. V was clipped by 0 bases and J by 0 bases, with 9 bases between them. Germline lookup yields CDR1 SGHRS and CDR2 YFSETQ. CDR3 DNA: TGCGCCAGCAGCTTGGATAGGGGATCTAACTATGGCTACACCTTC. The encoded protein is CASSLDRGSNYGYTF. Full variable domain (remainder filled in from reference TRBV5-1 and TRBJ1-2): KAGVTQTPRYLIKTRGQQVTLSCSPISGHRSVSWYQQTPGQGLQFLFEYFSETQRNKGNFPGRFSGRQFSNSRSEMNVSTLELGDSALYLCASSLDRGSNYGYTFGSGTRLTVV.

The rearrangement joins TRBV10-3 to TRBJ2-2; TRBD2 matches 7 bases. Germline loops: CDR1 ENHRY, CDR2 SYGVKD. The J segment lost 4 bases and the V segment lost 5 bases, leaving 10 bases of the junction unmatched. The CDR3 consists of 16 residues. The CDR3 loop reads CAISMSRSSGTGELFF. The CDR3 coding sequence is TGTGCCATCAGTATGAGTCGGTCTAGCGGCACCGGGGAGCTGTTTTTT.

This clonotype occurred a few times. The J gene is TRBJ2-7, the V gene TRBV5-6; a possible D gene is TRBD1 (6 bases). The CDR3 length is 12 residues. Trimming removed 0 bases from V and 11 bases from J, with 12 bases in between. Germline CDR1 reads SGHDT; CDR2 reads YYEEEE. CDR3 coding DNA: TGTGCCAGCAGCTTGGGACAGGTATCTGAGTACTTC. It codes for CASSLGQVSEYF. Together with reference TRBV5-6 and TRBJ2-7, the CDR3 gives the full variable domain: DAGVTQSPTHLIKTRGQQVTLRCSPKSGHDTVSWYQQALGQGPQFIFQYYEEEERQRGNFPDRFSGHQFPNYSSELNVNALLLGDSALYLCASSLGQVSEYFGPGTRLTVT.

This rearrangement joins TRBV6-5 to TRBJ2-1, with D perhaps matching TRBD1 (6 bases). Trimming pared 0 bases from V and 4 bases from J, leaving 13 bases between. Germline loops: CDR1 MNHEY, CDR2 SVGAGI. The CDR3 loop spans 16 amino acids. The CDR3 coding sequence is TGTGCCAGCAGTTACTCCCAGGGGAGTAAGTACAATGAGCAGTTCTTC. Its translation: CASSYSQGSKYNEQFF.

V gene TRBV20-1 combines with J gene TRBJ2-7, with D perhaps matching TRBD1 (5 bases). The CDR3 is 15 amino acids. V was pared by 0 bases and J by 5 bases, with 17 bases between. Germline assignment: CDR1 DFQATT and CDR2 SNEGSKA (reference sequence). CDR3 nucleotides: TGCAGTGCTAGAGATCCCCTGGCAGGGTCCGACGAGCAGTACTTC. This translates into CSARDPLAGSDEQYF.

The gene calls are TRBV7-2 and TRBJ2-3; TRBD2 is a possible D gene (6 bases). CDR3 length equals 15 residues. V shed 5 bases and J shed 2 bases, with 14 bases lying between them. The V gene's germline CDR1 is SGHTA and CDR2 FQGNSA. CDR3 sequence reads: CASSLAGSNTDTQYF. Written as DNA, the CDR3 is TGTGCCAGCAGCCTGGCGGGATCGAACACAGATACGCAGTATTTT.

V is TRBV4-1 and J is TRBJ2-5; perhaps TRBD2 as D (6 bases). Trimming took 3 bases from V and 0 from J, leaving 11 bases between them. This CDR3 contains 15 residues. The germline V gene encodes CDR1 MGHRA and CDR2 YSYEKL. The CDR3 reads CASSHSRTNQETQYF. The CDR3 nucleotides are TGCGCCAGCAGCCATTCTAGGACTAACCAAGAGACCCAGTACTTC.

This clonotype has more than one count but fewer than ten. The rearrangement uses TRBV18 and TRBJ2-1; 9 bases map to TRBD2. The CDR3 sequence is 16 residues long. With 4 bases clipped from V and 5 bases from J, the junction kept 9 bases outside the gene matches. Germline values: CDR1 KGHSH, CDR2 LQKENI. The CDR3 DNA reads as TGTGCCAGCTCACACAAGCGGGGGGCCACAAACAATGAGCAGTTCTTC. Translated, it gives CASSHKRGATNNEQFF. The whole variable domain, filled in from reference TRBV18 and TRBJ2-1, reads NAGVMQNPRHLVRRRGQEARLRCSPMKGHSHVYWYRQLPEEGLKFMVYLQKENIIDESGMPKERFSAEFPKEGPSILRIQQVVRGDSAAYFCASSHKRGATNNEQFFGPGTRLTVL.

This clonotype occurred a few times. J is TRBJ1-1 and V is TRBV6-5; D not certain. The CDR3 totals 13 residues. Germline V gives CDR1 MNHEY, CDR2 SVGAGI. The V end was cut by 4 bases, the J end by 5 bases, with 11 bases between. CDR3 amino acids: CASSSFSRTEAFF. DNA of the CDR3: TGTGCCAGCAGTTCTTTTTCGCGGACTGAAGCTTTCTTT.

The rearrangement links TRBV12-3 or TRBV12-4 to TRBJ2-7, with 7 bases lining up with TRBD1. V was pared by 5 bases and J by 1 base, with 8 bases of the junction left unmatched. There are 15 residues in the CDR3. This chain's CDR3 is CASSRQDRPSYEQYF. In nucleotides, the CDR3 is TGTGCCAGCAGTCGTCAGGACAGGCCATCCTACGAGCAGTACTTC.

The rearrangement links TRBV20-1 to TRBJ1-1; 8 positions agree with TRBD1. Germline V gene data show CDR1 as DFQATT and CDR2 as SNEGSKA (reference sequence). The CDR3 sequence is 15 residues long. The J segment lost 3 bases and the V segment lost 0 bases, leaving 6 bases of the junction unmatched. CDR3 region: CSAREGTGPYTEAFF. In nucleotides, the CDR3 is TGCAGTGCTAGAGAAGGGACAGGTCCCTACACTGAAGCTTTCTTT.

This clonotype has just one count. The rearrangement uses TRBV29-1 and TRBJ2-4; D is perhaps TRBD2 (6 bases). CDR1 is SQVTM, CDR2 ANQGSEA, per germline. V shed 1 base and J shed 3 bases, with 7 bases lying between them. CDR3 length equals 13 residues. CDR3: CSVEVGGKNIQYF. The CDR3 coding sequence is TGCAGCGTTGAAGTGGGGGGCAAAAACATTCAGTACTTC.

The genes are TRBV3-1 and TRBJ1-1; D is uncertain. Trimming pared 4 bases from V and 3 bases from J, leaving 12 bases between. The CDR3 consists of 14 residues. Germline V lookup: CDR1 LGHDT, CDR2 YNNKEL (reference sequence). CDR3 loop: CASSLHAKDTEAFF. The DNA for the CDR3 is TGTGCCAGCAGCCTCCACGCGAAGGACACTGAAGCTTTCTTT. The complete variable domain, with remaining parts taken from reference TRBV3-1 and TRBJ1-1, reads DTAVSQTPKYLVTQMGNDKSIKCEQNLGHDTMYWYKQDSKKFLKIMFSYNNKELIINETVPNRFSPKSPDKAHLNLHINSLELGDSAVYFCASSLHAKDTEAFFGQGTRLTVV.

The CDR3, as DNA: TGTGCCAGCAGGACCGACAGGGGGCTGTTTTCACCCCTCCACTTT. Translated: CASRTDRGLFSPLHF. The J gene is TRBJ1-6, the V gene TRBV6-5, with 10 bases lining up with TRBD1. The CDR3 has 15 residues. Germline CDR1 and CDR2: MNHEY and SVGAGI. V dropped 6 bases and J dropped 9; count of bases not matched to a gene: 8.

This chain joins TRBV29-1 and TRBJ2-5; a possible D gene is TRBD1 (7 bases). This CDR3 contains 14 residues. V was shortened by 8 bases and J by 0 bases, with 16 bases between the two germline ends. CDR1 and CDR2 from the germline V gene are SQVTM and ANQGSEA. The CDR3 loop reads CSLRGRYDQETQYF. The DNA for the CDR3 is TGCAGCCTCAGGGGGAGGTATGACCAAGAGACCCAGTACTTC.

The rearrangement uses TRBV20-1 and TRBJ2-1; 10 bases line up with TRBD2. With 0 bases clipped from V and 9 bases from J, the junction kept 14 bases outside the gene matches. The CDR3 runs 17 residues. Germline CDR1 and CDR2: DFQATT and SNEGSKA (reference sequence). CDR3 sequence reads: CSARDLSSSGGKVEQFF. The CDR3 DNA reads TGCAGTGCTAGAGATCTTTCTTCTAGCGGGGGAAAGGTTGAGCAGTTCTTC.

CDR3 sequence reads: CSGLAGVETQYF. The CDR3 DNA reads TGCAGCGGACTAGCGGGGGTTGAGACCCAGTACTTC. The chain is built from TRBV20-1 and TRBJ2-1; 13 bases map to TRBD2. TRBJ2-5 explains the end of the DNA better; the J call may be wrong. The CDR3 runs to 12 residues. Germline CDR1 DFQATT, CDR2 SNEGSKA (reference sequence).

This rearrangement joins TRBV7-8 to TRBJ2-6, with D uncertain. The CDR3 extends over 16 amino acids. CDR1 is SGHVS and CDR2 is FQNEAQ in the germline V gene. Trimming removed 3 bases at V and 0 bases at J, with 9 bases between. CDR3 amino acids: CASSFGPRSGANVLTF. CDR3 DNA: TGTGCCAGCAGCTTCGGGCCCCGCTCTGGGGCCAACGTCCTGACTTTC.

The chain links TRBV12-3 or TRBV12-4 to TRBJ1-4; D is possibly TRBD1 (6 bases). V was trimmed by 7 bases and J by 5 bases, leaving 14 bases between them. CDR3 size: 14 residues. CDR3 in amino acids: CASTWGLGNEKLFF. The DNA for the CDR3 is TGTGCCAGCACCTGGGGGCTGGGAAATGAAAAACTGTTTTTT.

The chain carries TRBV2 and TRBJ1-1, with a possible D match to TRBD1 (5 bases). Trimming cost V 8 bases and J 3 bases, with 13 bases left between them. This CDR3 contains 13 residues. Germline assignment: CDR1 SNHLY and CDR2 FYNNEI. The CDR3 DNA sequence: TGTGCCAGCGGCGGGACTATTGACACTGAAGCTTTCTTT. Encoded protein: CASGGTIDTEAFF.

J is TRBJ2-7 and V is TRBV6-2 or TRBV6-3; D remains unclear. Trimming pared 10 bases from V and 0 bases from J, leaving 7 bases between. Germline V gene sequence: CDR1 MNHEY, CDR2 SVGEGT. There are 11 residues in the CDR3. CDR3 loop: CATTSSYEQYF. The CDR3 coding sequence is TGTGCCACCACAAGCTCCTACGAGCAGTACTTC.

The CDR3 sequence is CASSRGTSESYEQYF. The CDR3 nucleotides are TGCGCCAGTTCGAGGGGGACTAGCGAATCCTACGAGCAGTACTTC. The V and J genes are TRBV5-1 and TRBJ2-7; 10 nucleotides match TRBD2. With V trimmed by 8 bases and J by 1 base, 9 bases remained unmatched. Germline V CDR1 and CDR2: SGHRS, YFSETQ. CDR3 size: 15 residues. Complete variable domain (other parts from reference TRBV5-1 and TRBJ2-7): KAGVTQTPRYLIKTRGQQVTLSCSPISGHRSVSWYQQTPGQGLQFLFEYFSETQRNKGNFPGRFSGRQFSNSRSEMNVSTLELGDSALYLCASSRGTSESYEQYFGPGTRLTVT.

This chain links TRBV4-3 with TRBJ2-5; D is uncertain. V was shortened by 4 bases and J by 2 bases, with 17 bases between the two germline ends. Germline CDR1 LGHNA, CDR2 YSLEER. This CDR3 is 16 amino acids long. For the CDR3, the DNA is TGCGCCAGCAGCCCCCTCTTCAACCAAGGGCAAGAGACCCAGTACTTC. Its protein product is CASSPLFNQGQETQYF.

The CDR3 DNA is TGTGCCAGCAGCTTAGGAAATCACCTTAATGAAAAACTGTTTTTT. Amino acid sequence: CASSLGNHLNEKLFF. The chain joins TRBV7-6 to TRBJ1-4; D is undetermined. From germline, CDR1 is SGHVS and CDR2 FNYEAQ. Trimming shortened V by 1 base and J by 4 bases, and 10 bases separated the two germline ends. The CDR3 length is 15 residues.

This clonotype was observed once. Here the CDR3 DNA reads TGTGCCAGCAGCTTAGACTCGACTGCCCGAGAGACCCAGTACTTC. As protein: CASSLDSTARETQYF. This rearrangement joins TRBV7-2 to TRBJ2-5; no clear D. In germline, CDR1 is SGHTA, CDR2 FQGNSA. V shed 1 base and J shed 4 bases, with 13 bases lying between them. CDR3 size: 15 residues.